This TCR beta chain was captured by sequencing in a study of blood T cell repertoires in COVID-19. Background on the study: The study drew acute and convalescent COVID-19 samples from the United States, Italy and Spain.

In the original processing: Amplification of reference gene primers provided the estimated nucleated cell counts. Clones were read by immunoSEQ multiplex PCR, and TCRdb kept only the in-frame ones, dropping some. V, J and clone size derive from that table, while D and trimming were established from the DNA sequence. The sample includes about 77,000 clones, about 88% of them seen just once. CDR1 and CDR2 from the germline V gene are SGHDT and YYEEEE. With 7 bases clipped from V and 1 base from J, the junction kept 8 bases outside the gene matches. The CDR3 is 16 amino acids. A few counts support this clone.

The chain carries TRBV5-6 and TRBJ1-4; 9 positions agree with TRBD1. The TCR originated in a woman aged 80 or over with active or convalescent COVID-19. The sample was peripheral blood. CDR3 DNA sequence: TGTGCCAGCTCAACGGACAGGGGAATAACTAATGAAAAACTGTTTTTT. This translates into CASSTDRGITNEKLFF.